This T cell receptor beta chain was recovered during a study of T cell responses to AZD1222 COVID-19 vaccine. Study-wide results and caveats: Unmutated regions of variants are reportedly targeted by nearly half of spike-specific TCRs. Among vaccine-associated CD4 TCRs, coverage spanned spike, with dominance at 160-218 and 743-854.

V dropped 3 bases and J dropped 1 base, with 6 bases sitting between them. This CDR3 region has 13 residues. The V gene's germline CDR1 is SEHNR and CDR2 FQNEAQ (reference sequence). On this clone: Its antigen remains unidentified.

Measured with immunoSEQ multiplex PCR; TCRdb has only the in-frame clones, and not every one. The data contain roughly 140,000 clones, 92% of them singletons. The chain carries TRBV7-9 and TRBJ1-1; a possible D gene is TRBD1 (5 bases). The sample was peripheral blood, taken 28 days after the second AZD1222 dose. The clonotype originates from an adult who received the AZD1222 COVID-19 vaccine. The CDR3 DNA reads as TGTGCCAGCAGCTTGACAGCGAACACTGAAGCTTTCTTT. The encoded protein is CASSLTANTEAFF.